Shown below are 3 T cell receptor beta chains from a single sample sequenced in a study of early T cells in non-severe SARS-CoV-2 infection (dated by TCRdb to 2020 to 2022). Library construction relied on 5' RACE. Sequencing was performed on a NextSeq 500. TCRdb itself trimmed the public reads at Q25 with fastp, ran MiXCR and retained productive beta chains. Every distinct CDR3 protein forms one entry, paired with its most common genes and DNA. For this sample the table gives 100,000 to 150,000 distinct CDR3 sequences, of which more than 13% were detected only once. The top ten constitute 21% of the sample. Source material: whole blood. These receptors all stem from an adult who was a healthcare worker with PCR-confirmed SARS-CoV-2 infection or an uninfected control (not recorded which).

This clonotype appeared a few times. This chain connects TRBV7-9 to TRBJ2-7; TRBD1 matches 8 bases. V lost 5 bases to trimming and J lost 5 bases; unmatched junction nucleotides: 5. Germline-derived CDR1 and CDR2 are SEHNR and FQNEAQ (reference sequence). The CDR3 loop spans 13 amino acids. The DNA for the CDR3 is TGTGCCAGCAGCCAATCAGGGGGCGACGAGCAGTACTTC. Protein product: CASSQSGGDEQYF.

This rearrangement joins TRBV19 to TRBJ2-7; perhaps TRBD1 as D (6 bases). In germline, CDR1 is LNHDA, CDR2 SQIVND (reference sequence). The ends were cut back, 11 bases at V and 2 bases at J, with 10 bases in the middle. This CDR3 spans 11 amino acids. In nucleotides, the CDR3 is TGTGCCTCCGGACAGACCTACGAGCAGTACTTC. As protein: CASGQTYEQYF.

This clonotype was found a few times. The chain couples TRBV5-1 to TRBJ2-6, with a tentative D call TRBD1 (5 bases). CDR3 size: 16 residues. The germline V gene encodes CDR1 SGHRS and CDR2 YFSETQ. Trimming removed 0 bases from V and 2 bases from J, with 9 bases in between. CDR3 coding DNA: TGCGCCAGCAGCTTGGAAGGGGCGACTGGGGCCAACGTCCTGACTTTC. It encodes CASSLEGATGANVLTF.